This T cell receptor (beta chain) was sequenced during a study of T-cell reconstitution after alpha-beta-depleted transplantation in children. The germline V gene encodes CDR1 MNHNS and CDR2 SASEGT. This CDR3 has 16 amino acids. Trimming shortened V by 4 bases and J by 1 base, and 13 bases separated the two germline ends. The library targeted TCRbeta and was prepared with unique molecular identifiers. TCRdb processed the PCR reads anew with MiXCR; each CDR3 protein has one entry. The sample has some 200,000 distinct CDR3 sequences, about 9.5% seen once. The starting material was PBMCs from the stem cell graft donor, obtained from the stem cell graft. This chain connects TRBV6-1 to TRBJ2-2; D ambiguous. The source of this sequence is a human donor who donated a stem cell graft to a child with acute lymphoblastic leukemia. The CDR3 region has the DNA TGTGCCAGCAGTGTACCTGGGTTGGTGAACACCGGGGAGCTGTTTTTT. Amino acids: CASSVPGLVNTGELFF.